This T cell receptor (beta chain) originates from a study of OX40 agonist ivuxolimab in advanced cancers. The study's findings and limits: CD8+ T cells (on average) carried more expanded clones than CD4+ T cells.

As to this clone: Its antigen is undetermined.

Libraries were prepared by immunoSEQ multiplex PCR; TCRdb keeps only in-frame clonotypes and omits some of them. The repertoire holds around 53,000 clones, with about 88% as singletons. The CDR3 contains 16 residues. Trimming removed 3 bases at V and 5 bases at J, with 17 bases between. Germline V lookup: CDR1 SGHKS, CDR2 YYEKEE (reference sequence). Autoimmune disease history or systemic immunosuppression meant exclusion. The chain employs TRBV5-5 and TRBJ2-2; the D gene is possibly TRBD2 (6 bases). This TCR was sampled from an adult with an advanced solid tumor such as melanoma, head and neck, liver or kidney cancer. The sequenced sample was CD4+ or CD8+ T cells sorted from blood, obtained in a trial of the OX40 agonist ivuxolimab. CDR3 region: CASSWRVRERTGELFF. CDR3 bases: TGTGCCAGCAGCTGGAGGGTCCGAGAAAGGACCGGGGAGCTGTTTTTT. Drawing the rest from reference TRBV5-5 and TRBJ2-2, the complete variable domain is DAGVTQSPTHLIKTRGQQVTLRCSPISGHKSVSWYQQVLGQGPQFIFQYYEKEERGRGNFPDRFSARQFPNYSSELNVNALLLGDSALYLCASSWRVRERTGELFFGEGSRLTVL.